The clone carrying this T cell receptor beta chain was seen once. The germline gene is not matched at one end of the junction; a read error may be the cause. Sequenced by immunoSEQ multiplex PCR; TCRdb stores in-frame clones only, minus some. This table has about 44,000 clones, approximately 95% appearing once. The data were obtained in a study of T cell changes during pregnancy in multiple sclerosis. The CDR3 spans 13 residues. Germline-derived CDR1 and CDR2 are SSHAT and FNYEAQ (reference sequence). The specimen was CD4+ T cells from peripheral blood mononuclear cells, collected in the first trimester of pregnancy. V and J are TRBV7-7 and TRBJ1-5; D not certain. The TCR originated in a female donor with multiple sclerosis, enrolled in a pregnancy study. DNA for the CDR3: TGTGCTAGCAGCTTAGCGGCCGATCAGCCCCAGCATTTT. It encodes CASSLAADQPQHF.